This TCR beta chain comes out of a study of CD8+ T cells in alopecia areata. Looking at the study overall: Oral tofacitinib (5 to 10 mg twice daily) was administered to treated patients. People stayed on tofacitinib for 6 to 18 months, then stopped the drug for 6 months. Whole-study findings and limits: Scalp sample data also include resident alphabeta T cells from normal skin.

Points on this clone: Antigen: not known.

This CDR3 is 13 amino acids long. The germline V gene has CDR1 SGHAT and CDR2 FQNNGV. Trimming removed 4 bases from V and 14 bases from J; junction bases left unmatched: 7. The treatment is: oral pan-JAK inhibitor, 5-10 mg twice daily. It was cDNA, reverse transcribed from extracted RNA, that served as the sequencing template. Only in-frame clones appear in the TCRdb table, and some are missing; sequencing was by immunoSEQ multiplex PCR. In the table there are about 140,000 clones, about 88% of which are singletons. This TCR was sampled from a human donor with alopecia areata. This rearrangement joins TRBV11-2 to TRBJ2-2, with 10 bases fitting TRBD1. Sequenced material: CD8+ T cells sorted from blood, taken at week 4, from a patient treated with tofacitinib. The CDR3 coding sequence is TGTGCCAGCAGCTGGGTGGGACAGGGGTTCCTGTTTTTT. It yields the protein CASSWVGQGFLFF. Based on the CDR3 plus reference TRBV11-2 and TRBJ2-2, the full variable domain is EAGVAQSPRYKIIEKRQSVAFWCNPISGHATLYWYQQILGQGPKLLIQFQNNGVVDDSQLPKDRFSAERLKGVDSTLKIQPAKLEDSAVYLCASSWVGQGFLFFGEGSRLTVL.